The present T cell receptor beta chain was sequenced within a study of cytomegalovirus exposure and HLA in healthy donors. Sequencing used immunoSEQ multiplex PCR; TCRdb keeps in-frame clones, though not all of them. This sample carries about 360,000 clones, 75% to 90% of them seen once, and the ten largest clones take around 0.8%. The CDR3 covers 19 residues. The receptor was derived from a young woman in good health and CMV-seronegative. The material sequenced was PBMCs. The rearrangement links TRBV1 to TRBJ2-1; the DNA was not used to check the table's D call, TRBD2. TRBV1 is shown as a pseudogene. In DNA, the CDR3 is TGCACCAGCAGCCAAGATGGGGCTAGCGGGGGGAACTCCTACAATGAGCAGTTCTTC. Translating it yields CTSSQDGASGGNSYNEQFF.